The present T cell receptor beta chain was sequenced within a study of tumor and adjacent non-tumor tissue in lung cancer. Background on the study: Patients comprised over 9 adenocarcinoma, a couple of squamous cell carcinoma and 1 small cell lung cancer. Aged about 31 to 76 years, patients included fewer than 11 men and 5 women with stage I to III disease. Findings and limits, study-wide: Top 100 clones took a larger repertoire share in normal lung.

No cell sorting was done before RNA was extracted from the tissue. Comments on this clonotype: Its antigen remains unidentified. At one end, the junction sequence differs from germline, possibly due to a read error.

Three rounds of nested PCR, following a modified ARM-PCR protocol, produced the TCRbeta library. TCRdb reanalysed the multiplex PCR reads using MiXCR and keeps one entry per CDR3 protein. The repertoire holds around 66,000 distinct CDR3 sequences, with 73% as singletons. This receptor was identified in a man aged 55-75 years with non-small cell lung cancer. Sequencing was carried out using lung tumor tissue.

The CDR3 coding sequence is TGCAGTTCTAGCAATAGCGGGAGTGACGCAGATACACAGTATTTT. It codes for CSSSNSGSDADTQYF. J is TRBJ2-3 and V is TRBV20-1; 9 positions match TRBD2. This CDR3 is built from 15 residues. The germline gives CDR1 DFQATT, CDR2 SNEGSKA (reference sequence).